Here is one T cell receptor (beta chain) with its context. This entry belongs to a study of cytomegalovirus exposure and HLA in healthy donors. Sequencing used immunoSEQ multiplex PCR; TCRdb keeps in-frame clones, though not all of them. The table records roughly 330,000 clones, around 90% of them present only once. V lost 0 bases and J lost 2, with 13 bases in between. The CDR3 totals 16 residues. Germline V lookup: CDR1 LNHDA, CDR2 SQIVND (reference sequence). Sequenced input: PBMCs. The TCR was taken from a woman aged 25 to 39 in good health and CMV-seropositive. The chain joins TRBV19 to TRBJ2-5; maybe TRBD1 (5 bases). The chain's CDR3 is CASSIEWAGLQETQYF. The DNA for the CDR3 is TGTGCCAGTAGTATAGAGTGGGCAGGGCTACAAGAGACCCAGTACTTC.